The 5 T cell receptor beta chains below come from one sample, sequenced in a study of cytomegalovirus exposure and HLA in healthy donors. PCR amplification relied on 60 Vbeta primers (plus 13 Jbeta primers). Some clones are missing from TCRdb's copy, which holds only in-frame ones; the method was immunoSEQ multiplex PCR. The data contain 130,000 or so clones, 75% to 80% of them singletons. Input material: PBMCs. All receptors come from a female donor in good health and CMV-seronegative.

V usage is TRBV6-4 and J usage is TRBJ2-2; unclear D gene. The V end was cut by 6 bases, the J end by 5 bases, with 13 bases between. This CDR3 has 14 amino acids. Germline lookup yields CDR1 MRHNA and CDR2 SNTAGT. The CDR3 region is CASSLLLATGELFF. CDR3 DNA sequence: TGTGCCAGCAGCTTACTTCTCGCGACCGGGGAGCTGTTTTTT.

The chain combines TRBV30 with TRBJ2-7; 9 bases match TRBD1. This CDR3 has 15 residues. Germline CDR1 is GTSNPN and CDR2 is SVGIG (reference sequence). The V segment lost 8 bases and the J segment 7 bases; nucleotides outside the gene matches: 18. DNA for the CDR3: TGTGCCCTCCAGTCCGGGACAGGGATAGTAGAGGAGCAGTACTTC. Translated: CALQSGTGIVEEQYF.

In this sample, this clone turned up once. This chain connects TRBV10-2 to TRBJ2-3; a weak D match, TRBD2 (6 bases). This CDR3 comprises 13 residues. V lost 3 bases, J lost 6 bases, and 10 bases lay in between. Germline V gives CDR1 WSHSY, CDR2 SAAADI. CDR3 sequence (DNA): TGCGCCAGCAGTGACACCGGAGGGGATACGCAGTATTTT. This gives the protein CASSDTGGDTQYF.

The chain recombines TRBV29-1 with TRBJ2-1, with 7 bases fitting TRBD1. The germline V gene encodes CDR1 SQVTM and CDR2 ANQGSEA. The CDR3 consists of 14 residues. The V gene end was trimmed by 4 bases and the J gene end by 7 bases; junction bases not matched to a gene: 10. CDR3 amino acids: CSVVGTARENEQFF. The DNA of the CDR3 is TGCAGCGTTGTGGGGACAGCGAGAGAGAATGAGCAGTTCTTC.

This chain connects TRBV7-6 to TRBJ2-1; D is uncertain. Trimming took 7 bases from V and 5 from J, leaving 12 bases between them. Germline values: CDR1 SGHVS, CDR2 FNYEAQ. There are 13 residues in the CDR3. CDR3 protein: CASTALQNNEQFF. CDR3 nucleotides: TGTGCCAGCACTGCCCTTCAGAACAATGAGCAGTTCTTC.